This T cell receptor beta chain was sequenced during a study of blood T cell repertoires in COVID-19. Overall study: Recovered status in Cohort 3 required two negative PCRs, clearance, or symptom resolution. Sources were T cells, B-cell-depleted T cells, or PBMCs; the material itself was cDNA or gDNA.

Methods used by the authors: Reference gene primer amplification yielded estimated nucleated cell counts. Method: immunoSEQ multiplex PCR; TCRdb's copy keeps in-frame clones and lacks some. V and J calls and clone size come straight from that table; D and trimming were deduced from the DNA. The sample carries 350,000 to 450,000 clones, around 87% recorded once. The CDR3 spans 14 residues. The V and J ends lost 6 bases and 2 bases respectively, with 11 bases between them. The germline CDR1 and CDR2 sequences are KGHSH and LQKENI. Recruits, aged about 18 to 89 years, lived in around 24 US areas. This chain uses TRBV18 with TRBJ1-5, with a possible D match to TRBD1 (5 bases). The TCR was taken from a man aged 40-55 years in a cohort exposed to, infected with or recovered from COVID-19 (not recorded which). Sequencing input: PBMCs or T cells enriched from blood (not recorded which). The CDR3 here is CASSEDSRNQPQHF. The CDR3 region has the DNA TGTGCCAGCTCCGAAGACAGCCGCAATCAGCCCCAGCATTTT.